This TCR beta chain comes out of a study of regulatory T cells in long-lasting Graves disease. V dropped 2 bases and J dropped 5 bases, with 21 bases sitting between them. The CDR3 runs to 17 residues. Germline-derived CDR1 and CDR2 are SEHNR and FQNEAQ (reference sequence). Time point in this sample: persistent/refractory GD, antithyroid drugs over 5 years with positive TRAb. Researchers made the TCR library from RNA that was extracted from PBMCs. In each case, Graves' disease was diagnosed per American Thyroid Association guidelines. From an endocrinology department in Xi'an, China, came the patients. EDTA tubes collected around 10 milliliters of peripheral blood. Construction of TCR beta libraries relied on iRepertoire HTBI primers and on Arm-PCR targeting CDR3 regions. Via MiXCR, TCRdb re-called the multiplex PCR reads, giving one row per CDR3 protein. Of roughly 500,000 distinct CDR3 sequences in the sample, roughly 21% are singletons; the top ten hold roughly 7%.

The genes are TRBV7-9 and TRBJ2-5, with D uncertain. The specimen comprised peripheral blood mononuclear cells (PBMCs), sampled when the disease was refractory, from a patient treated with antithyroid drugs. The source of this sequence is a female donor with Graves disease. The CDR3 DNA follows: TGTGCCAGCAGCTTACCGAGCCGAGGCCCCCTTCGGGAGACCCAGTACTTC. Protein: CASSLPSRGPLRETQYF.